A selection of T cell receptor beta chains follows, all from one sample in a study of blood T cell repertoires in COVID-19. Generated by immunoSEQ multiplex PCR, the TCRdb table keeps only in-frame clones and is missing some. The table lists about 230,000 clones, approximately 83% of them singletons, with approximately 4.8% in the top ten. The sequenced material came from peripheral blood. These receptors were taken from a man aged 50 to 59 with active or convalescent COVID-19. CDR3s include the opening cysteine and the closing phenylalanine or tryptophan. D genes are given only for firm matches. Clone size is stated in some rows and not others, as once, few, many or a class when expanded.

v_gene: TRBV27
j_gene: TRBJ2-1
d_gene: TRBD1
abundance: -
CDR3aa: CASSLNVQGAPLYNEQFF
CDR3nt: TGTGCCAGCAGTTTGAACGTCCAGGGGGCGCCCCTTTACAATGAGCAGTTCTTC

v_gene: TRBV7-8
j_gene: TRBJ2-1
d_gene: -
abundance: -
CDR3aa: CASSPDRYYNEQFF
CDR3nt: TGTGCCAGCAGCCCTGACAGGTACTACAATGAGCAGTTCTTC

v_gene: TRBV21-1
j_gene: TRBJ2-2
d_gene: -
abundance: -
CDR3aa: CASSIRDYRTGELFF
CDR3nt: TGTGCCAGCAGCATTCGGGACTATAGGACCGGGGAGCTGTTTTTT

v_gene: TRBV6-4
j_gene: TRBJ2-3
d_gene: -
abundance: -
CDR3aa: CASSFSPSPSTDTQYF
CDR3nt: TGTGCCAGCAGTTTTTCCCCTTCCCCGAGCACAGATACGCAGTATTTT

v_gene: TRBV11-1
j_gene: TRBJ2-2
d_gene: -
abundance: -
CDR3aa: CASSLQGGNTGELFF
CDR3nt: TGTGCCAGCAGCTTACAGGGGGGGAACACCGGGGAGCTGTTTTTT

v_gene: TRBV5-1
j_gene: TRBJ1-6
d_gene: -
abundance: -
CDR3aa: CASSLQTYNSPLHF
CDR3nt: TGCGCCAGCAGCTTGCAGACCTATAATTCACCCCTCCACTTT

v_gene: TRBV6-5
j_gene: TRBJ2-3
d_gene: TRBD2
abundance: few
CDR3aa: CASSYASGGTDTQYF
CDR3nt: TGTGCCAGCAGTTACGCTAGCGGGGGCACAGATACGCAGTATTTT

v_gene: TRBV7-9
j_gene: TRBJ2-5
d_gene: -
abundance: -
CDR3aa: CASSLNQGKETQYF
CDR3nt: TGTGCCAGCAGCTTAAATCAGGGGAAAGAGACCCAGTACTTC

v_gene: TRBV12-3/TRBV12-4
j_gene: TRBJ2-1
d_gene: -
abundance: -
CDR3aa: CASSIREQFF
CDR3nt: TGTGCCAGCAGTATCCGTGAGCAGTTCTTC

v_gene: TRBV7-8
j_gene: TRBJ2-7
d_gene: -
abundance: -
CDR3aa: CASSSGLPVGEQYF
CDR3nt: TGTGCCAGCAGCTCGGGACTCCCTGTCGGGGAGCAGTACTTC

v_gene: TRBV7-2
j_gene: TRBJ2-2
d_gene: -
abundance: -
CDR3aa: CASSSTTNTGELFF
CDR3nt: TGTGCCAGCAGCTCGACTACAAACACCGGGGAGCTGTTTTTT

v_gene: TRBV5-1
j_gene: TRBJ2-5
d_gene: TRBD1
abundance: -
CDR3aa: CASSPRDRYQETQYF
CDR3nt: TGCGCCAGCAGCCCCCGGGACAGGTACCAAGAGACCCAGTACTTC

v_gene: TRBV29-1
j_gene: TRBJ1-3
d_gene: -
abundance: -
CDR3aa: CSGHRGNTIYF
CDR3nt: TGCAGCGGGCACCGAGGAAACACCATATATTTT